This record concerns one TCR beta chain sequence. This clonotype came up many times. What antigen it recognizes has not been identified. No per-base quality is available; no much larger clone lies one base away. Libraries were constructed by PCR. The listed sequencing device is Illumina HiSeq 2500. TCRdb reprocessing: public reads trimmed at Q25 with fastp, clones called with MiXCR, in-frame beta chains kept. When rows share a CDR3 protein, they turn into one entry using the most common DNA and genes. The sample yields about 13,000 distinct CDR3 sequences; under 15% were counted once. The ten largest make up approximately 26% of the sample. The data were taken from a study of CXCR3 chemokines and chemotherapy response in bladder cancer (dated by TCRdb to between 2021 and 2022). Regarding the research as a whole: The study set out to examine whether the activity of the CXCR3 chemokine system within tumors predicted response to chemotherapy in human bladder cancer.

This clonotype was obtained from a human donor with bladder cancer that did not respond to neoadjuvant chemotherapy. The sample was taken from a patient whose treatment included neoadjuvant chemotherapy.

CDR3 protein: CASSLNQVGNTGELFF. The DNA sequence is TGTGCCAGCAGCTTAAATCAGGTCGGCAACACCGGGGAGCTGTTTTTT. The chain was built from TRBV7-3 and TRBJ2-2, with no D gene named confidently. CDR1 SGHTA and CDR2 FQGTGA are derived from the germline V gene. V was cut back by 1 base and J by 2 bases, leaving a gap of 11 bases between them. Including the terminal cysteine and phenylalanine, the CDR3 comprises 16 residues. The only DNA kept is the CDR3, 48 bases in frame from the first base.